This TCR beta chain was captured in a study of cytomegalovirus exposure and HLA in healthy donors. Study-level background: According to later analysis, the same platform produced the approximately 120 validation and several hundred first-cohort repertoires.

Worth noting for this clone: Its antigen remains unknown.

This CDR3 comprises 12 residues. Trimming pared 7 bases from V and 6 bases from J, leaving 9 bases between. From germline, CDR1 is SNHLY and CDR2 FYNNEI. Study-wide results and caveats: Subsequent analysis found a tendency for first-cohort TCR clusters to co-occur within the 120 or so validation repertoires. Researchers catalogued some 160 TCR beta chains as cytomegalovirus-associated.

Measured with immunoSEQ multiplex PCR; TCRdb has only the in-frame clones, and not every one. The table has 92,000 or so clones, roughly 97% seen once; the top ten hold roughly 0.8%. The rearrangement joins TRBV2 to TRBJ2-2; D might be TRBD2 (5 bases). Material for sequencing was PBMCs. The receptor comes from a young man in good health and CMV-seronegative. The CDR3 is CASTERPGELFF. CDR3 bases: TGTGCCAGCACGGAGCGGCCCGGGGAGCTGTTTTTT.